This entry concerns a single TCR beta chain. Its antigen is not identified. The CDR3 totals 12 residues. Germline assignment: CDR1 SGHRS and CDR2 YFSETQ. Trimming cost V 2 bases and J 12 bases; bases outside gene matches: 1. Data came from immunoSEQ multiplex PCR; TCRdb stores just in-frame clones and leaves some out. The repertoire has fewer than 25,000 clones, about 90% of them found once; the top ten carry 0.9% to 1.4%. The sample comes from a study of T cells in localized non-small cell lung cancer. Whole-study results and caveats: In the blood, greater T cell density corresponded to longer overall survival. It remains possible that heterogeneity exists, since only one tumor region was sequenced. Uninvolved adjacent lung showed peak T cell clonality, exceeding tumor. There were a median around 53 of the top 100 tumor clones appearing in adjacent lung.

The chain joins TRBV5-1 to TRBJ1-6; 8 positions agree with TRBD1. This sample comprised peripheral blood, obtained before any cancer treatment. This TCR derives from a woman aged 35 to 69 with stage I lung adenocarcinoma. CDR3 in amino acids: CASSLTGGPLHF. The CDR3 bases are TGCGCCAGCAGCTTAACAGGGGGACCCCTCCACTTT.